Presented here are 16 T cell receptor beta chains from one specimen sequenced in a study of identical twins. TCRdb re-called the 5' RACE reads through MiXCR, storing one row per CDR3 protein. The data show a few hundred thousand distinct CDR3 sequences, around 8.8% seen once. This sample was also put to use in a study of yellow fever vaccine responses in identical twins.

What was sequenced was memory (CD45RO+) T cells sorted from blood. The receptors stem from a young woman in good health.

This clonotype was observed at least ten times. The genes are TRBV12-3 or TRBV12-4 and TRBJ1-1; 8 bases agree with TRBD1. CDR3 length: 14 amino acids. V shed 7 bases, J shed 7 bases, and the junction held 11 bases outside the gene matches. The CDR3 sequence: CASTPTGGGLEAFF. The CDR3 DNA sequence: TGTGCCAGCACCCCAACAGGGGGGGGCCTTGAAGCTTTCTTT.

The V gene is TRBV5-1, the J gene TRBJ2-1; D unclear. The germline V gene encodes CDR1 SGHRS and CDR2 YFSETQ. The CDR3 runs to 17 residues. The V end was cut by 3 bases, the J end by 0 bases, with 16 bases between. The CDR3 nucleotides are TGCGCCAGCAGCTCCTCACCTCAGCCGAGCTCCTACAATGAGCAGTTCTTC. It encodes CASSSSPQPSSYNEQFF. The entire variable domain, with the rest obtained from reference TRBV5-1 and TRBJ2-1, is as follows: KAGVTQTPRYLIKTRGQQVTLSCSPISGHRSVSWYQQTPGQGLQFLFEYFSETQRNKGNFPGRFSGRQFSNSRSEMNVSTLELGDSALYLCASSSSPQPSSYNEQFFGPGTRLTVL.

This clonotype was picked up many times. This chain links TRBV4-1 with TRBJ2-1; D is possibly TRBD2 (6 bases). The ends were cut back, 4 bases at V and 8 bases at J, with 12 bases in the middle. Germline V gives CDR1 MGHRA, CDR2 YSYEKL. The CDR3 is made up of 13 amino acids. Here the CDR3 DNA reads TGCGCCAGCAGCCTACTAGCTTATCATGAGCAGTTCTTC. This translates into CASSLLAYHEQFF.

This clonotype was seen many times. The rearrangement links TRBV7-8 to TRBJ2-3, with TRBD2 matching 7 bases. Germline CDR1 is SGHVS and CDR2 is FQNEAQ. This CDR3 region has 16 residues. J was trimmed by 3 bases and V by 2 bases; bases with no gene match: 8. The CDR3 DNA follows: TGTGCCAGCAGCTTAAGAACGGGACTACAGACAGATACGCAGTATTTT. Protein: CASSLRTGLQTDTQYF.

This clonotype came up a few times. The V and J genes are TRBV11-2 and TRBJ2-7, with TRBD2 matching over 7 bases. Germline-derived CDR1 and CDR2 are SGHAT and FQNNGV. Trimming cost V 0 bases and J 6 bases; bases outside gene matches: 5. The CDR3 covers 14 residues. The CDR3 nucleotides read TGTGCCAGCAGCTTAGAAGCGGGGCTCGGCGAGCAGTACGTC. Amino acid sequence: CASSLEAGLGEQYV.

V usage is TRBV6-1 and J usage is TRBJ2-2, with 7 bases lining up with TRBD2. Germline V gene lookup returns CDR1 MNHNS and CDR2 SASEGT. V was clipped by 6 bases and J by 6 bases; unmatched bases: 10. The CDR3 sequence is 15 residues long. CDR3 DNA: TGTGCCAGCAGACAATCCCTGACTAGCCCCGGGGAGCTGTTTTTT. It translates to CASRQSLTSPGELFF.

On this clonotype itself: A much larger clonotype is one base distant, so this may be a read error. The gene calls are TRBV20-1 and TRBJ2-1, with 12 bases lining up with TRBD2. The CDR3 covers 14 residues. Germline V gives CDR1 DFQATT, CDR2 SNEGSKA (reference sequence). The CDR3 region has the DNA TGCAGTGCTAGCGGGACTAGCGGGTACAATGACCAGTTCTTC. Its protein is CSASGTSGYNDQFF.

This chain connects TRBV27 to TRBJ1-5, with D perhaps matching TRBD1 (5 bases). CDR1 is MNHEY, CDR2 SMNVEV, per germline (reference sequence). This CDR3 has 14 residues. Between the trimmed V and J ends, which lost 5 bases and 7 bases, there was a span of 15 bases. The CDR3 region has the DNA TGTGCCAGCAGTCTGGACGGGGGGAGGCAGCCCCAGCATTTT. As protein: CASSLDGGRQPQHF.

The chain is built from TRBV24-1 and TRBJ2-1, with TRBD1 matching 7 bases. Trimming at V came to 7 bases and at J to 8 bases, leaving 13 bases not matched to a gene. The CDR3 consists of 15 residues. Germline-derived CDR1 and CDR2 are KGHDR and SFDVKD. CDR3 in DNA: TGTGCCACCAGGGCCGAACAGGGGAGTACGGATGAGCAGTTCTTC. Encoded protein: CATRAEQGSTDEQFF.

The V call is TRBV20-1, the J call TRBJ2-3; tentatively, D is TRBD1 (6 bases). The CDR3 has 12 amino acids. From germline, CDR1 is DFQATT and CDR2 SNEGSKA (reference sequence). The CDR3 spells CRRTEGTDTQYF. The CDR3 bases are TGCAGGAGGACAGAAGGCACAGATACGCAGTATTTT.

This clonotype appeared a few times. CDR3 coding DNA: TGTGCCAGCAGTGCGGACACTAATCAGCCCCAGCATTTT. Amino acid sequence: CASSADTNQPQHF. The V and J genes are TRBV2 and TRBJ1-5; the D gene is possibly TRBD1 (5 bases). V was pared by 4 bases and J by 4 bases, with 8 bases between. Per germline, CDR1 SNHLY and CDR2 FYNNEI. This CDR3 comprises 13 residues.

This clonotype was detected ten times or more. V gene TRBV12-3 or TRBV12-4 combines with J gene TRBJ2-1; a weak D match, TRBD1 (5 bases). Deletions cut 6 bases from V and 5 bases from J, with 14 bases between. This CDR3 is built from 14 residues. The CDR3 DNA is TGTGCCAGCAGGGGGCCTCGCCTTAACAATGAGCAGTTCTTC. Protein: CASRGPRLNNEQFF.

This clonotype has more than one count but fewer than ten. The chain couples TRBV28 to TRBJ1-1; 10 nucleotides match TRBD1. Trimming removed 6 bases from V and 3 bases from J; junction bases left unmatched: 10. Germline V gene sequence: CDR1 MDHEN, CDR2 SYDVKM. The CDR3 totals 16 residues. CDR3 in amino acids: CASRDRGRSMYTEAFF. In nucleotides, the CDR3 is TGTGCCAGCAGAGACAGGGGGCGGAGTATGTACACTGAAGCTTTCTTT.

This clonotype was seen at least ten times. The chain recombines TRBV6-2 or TRBV6-3 with TRBJ2-7, with 10 bases fitting TRBD2. After removal of 5 bases from V and 6 bases from J, the junction contained 7 bases not matched to a gene. The germline V gene encodes CDR1 MNHEY and CDR2 SVGEGT. The CDR3 consists of 14 residues. CDR3 nucleotides: TGTGCCAGCAGTAAAGCCGGGACTAGCGTCGAGCAGTACTTC. Translation gives CASSKAGTSVEQYF.

This clonotype was counted a single time. The chain has TRBV20-1 and TRBJ2-2, with TRBD2 matching over 8 bases. V lost 1 base, J lost 6 bases, and 1 base stayed unmatched. Germline V gives CDR1 DFQATT, CDR2 SNEGSKA (reference sequence). The CDR3 sequence is 13 residues long. This CDR3 is CSARATSAGELFF. The CDR3 DNA reads TGCAGTGCTAGAGCGACTAGCGCCGGGGAGCTGTTTTTT.

The genes are TRBV27 and TRBJ2-7, with 8 positions matching TRBD2. Germline V CDR1 and CDR2: MNHEY, SMNVEV (reference sequence). V was pared by 2 bases and J by 2 bases, with 8 bases of the junction left unmatched. CDR3 length: 16 residues. The CDR3 loop is CASSLVPGGGTYEQYF. As DNA, the CDR3 is TGTGCCAGCAGTTTAGTCCCGGGAGGGGGAACCTACGAGCAGTACTTC.